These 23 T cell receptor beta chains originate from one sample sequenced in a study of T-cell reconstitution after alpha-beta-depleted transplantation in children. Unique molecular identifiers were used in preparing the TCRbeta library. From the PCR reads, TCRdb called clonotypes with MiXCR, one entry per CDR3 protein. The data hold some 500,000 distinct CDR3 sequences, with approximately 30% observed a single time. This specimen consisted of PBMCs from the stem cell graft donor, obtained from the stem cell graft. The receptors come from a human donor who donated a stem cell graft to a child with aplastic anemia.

The CDR3 is CASSQASGYQETQYF. The CDR3 coding sequence is TGTGCCAGCAGCCAAGCTAGCGGGTACCAAGAGACCCAGTACTTC. V usage is TRBV4-2 and J usage is TRBJ2-5; TRBD2 agrees at 8 bases. V gave up 1 base and J gave up 0 bases; unmatched junction bases: 1. This CDR3 has 15 residues. Germline CDR1 and CDR2: LGHNA and YNFKEQ.

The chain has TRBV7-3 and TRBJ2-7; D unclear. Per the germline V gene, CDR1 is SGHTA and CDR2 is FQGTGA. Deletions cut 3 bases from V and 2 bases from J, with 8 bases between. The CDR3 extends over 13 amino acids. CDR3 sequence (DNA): TGTGCCAGCAGCTTGGGCCAACCCTACGAGCAGTACTTC. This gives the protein CASSLGQPYEQYF.

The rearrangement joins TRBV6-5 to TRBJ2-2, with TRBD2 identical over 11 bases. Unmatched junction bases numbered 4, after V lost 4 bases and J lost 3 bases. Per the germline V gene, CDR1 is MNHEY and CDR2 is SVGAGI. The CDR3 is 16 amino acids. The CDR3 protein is CASSSSSGRHTGELFF. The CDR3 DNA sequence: TGTGCCAGCAGTTCCTCTAGCGGGAGGCACACCGGGGAGCTGTTTTTT.

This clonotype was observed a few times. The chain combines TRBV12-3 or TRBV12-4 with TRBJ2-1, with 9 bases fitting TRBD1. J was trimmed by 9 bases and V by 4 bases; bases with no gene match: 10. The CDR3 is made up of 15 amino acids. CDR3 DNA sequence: TGTGCCAGCAGTTGGCCGGGACAGGGCAAAAGTGAGCAGTTCTTC. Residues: CASSWPGQGKSEQFF.

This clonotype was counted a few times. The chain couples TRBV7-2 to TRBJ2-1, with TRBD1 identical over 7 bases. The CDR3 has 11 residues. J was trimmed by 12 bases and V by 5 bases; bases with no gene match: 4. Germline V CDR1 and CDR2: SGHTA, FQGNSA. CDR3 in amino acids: CASSRQGWQFF. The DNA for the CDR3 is TGTGCCAGCAGCCGACAGGGCTGGCAGTTCTTC.

This CDR3 is CASSGNYEQYF. The CDR3 DNA is TGTGCCAGCAGTGGGAACTACGAGCAGTACTTC. The chain joins TRBV6-1 to TRBJ2-7, with D unresolved. V gave up 4 bases and J gave up 3 bases, with 4 bases separating them. The CDR3 loop spans 11 amino acids. In germline, CDR1 is MNHNS, CDR2 SASEGT.

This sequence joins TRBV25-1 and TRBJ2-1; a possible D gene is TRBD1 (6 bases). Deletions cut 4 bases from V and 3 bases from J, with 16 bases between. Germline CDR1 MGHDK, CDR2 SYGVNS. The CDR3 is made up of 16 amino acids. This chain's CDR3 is CASSARGHEFYNEQFF. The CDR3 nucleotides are TGTGCCAGCAGTGCCCGGGGACACGAGTTCTACAATGAGCAGTTCTTC.

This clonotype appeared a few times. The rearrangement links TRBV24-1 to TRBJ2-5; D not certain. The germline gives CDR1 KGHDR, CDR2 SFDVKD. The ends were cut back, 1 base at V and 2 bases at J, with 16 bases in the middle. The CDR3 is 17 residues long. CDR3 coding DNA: TGTGCCACCAGTGATTTAAGAGACTCGTCTGGACAAGAGACCCAGTACTTC. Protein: CATSDLRDSSGQETQYF.

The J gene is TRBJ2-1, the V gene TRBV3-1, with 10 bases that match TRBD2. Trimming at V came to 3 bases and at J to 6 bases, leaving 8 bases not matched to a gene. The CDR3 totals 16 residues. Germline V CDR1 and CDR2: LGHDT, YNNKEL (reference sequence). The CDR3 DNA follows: TGTGCCAGCAGCCATCACCTAGCGGGAGTCGGCAATGAGCAGTTCTTC. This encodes CASSHHLAGVGNEQFF.

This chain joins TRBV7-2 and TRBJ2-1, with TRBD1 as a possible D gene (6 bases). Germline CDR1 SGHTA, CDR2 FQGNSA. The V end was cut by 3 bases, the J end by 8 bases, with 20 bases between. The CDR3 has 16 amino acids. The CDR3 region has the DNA TGTGCCAGCAGCTTGCTAGGGTCCGTTTCAGGGGATGAGCAGTTCTTC. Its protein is CASSLLGSVSGDEQFF. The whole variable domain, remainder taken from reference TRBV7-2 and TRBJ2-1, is GAGVSQSPSNKVTEKGKDVELRCDPISGHTALYWYRQSLGQGLEFLIYFQGNSAPDKSGLPSDRFSAERTGGSVSTLTIQRTQQEDSAVYLCASSLLGSVSGDEQFFGPGTRLTVL.

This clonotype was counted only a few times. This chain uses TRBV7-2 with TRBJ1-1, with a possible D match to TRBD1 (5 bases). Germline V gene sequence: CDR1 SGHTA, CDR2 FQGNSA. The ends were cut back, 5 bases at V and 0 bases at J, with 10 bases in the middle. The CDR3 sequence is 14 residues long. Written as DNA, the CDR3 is TGTGCCAGCAGCCTACAGGTCCTGAACACTGAAGCTTTCTTT. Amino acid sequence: CASSLQVLNTEAFF.

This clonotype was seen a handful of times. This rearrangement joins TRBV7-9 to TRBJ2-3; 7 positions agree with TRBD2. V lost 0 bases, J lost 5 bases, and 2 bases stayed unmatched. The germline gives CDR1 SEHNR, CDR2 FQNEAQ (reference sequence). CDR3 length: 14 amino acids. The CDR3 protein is CASSLAGGRDTQYF. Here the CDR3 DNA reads TGTGCCAGCAGCTTAGCGGGAGGGAGAGATACGCAGTATTTT.

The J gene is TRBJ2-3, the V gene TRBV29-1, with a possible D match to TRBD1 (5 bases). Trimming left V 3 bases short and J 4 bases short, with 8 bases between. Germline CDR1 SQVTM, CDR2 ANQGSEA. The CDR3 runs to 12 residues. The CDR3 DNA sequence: TGCAGCGTTGACAGGGTAGCAGATACGCAGTATTTT. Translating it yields CSVDRVADTQYF.

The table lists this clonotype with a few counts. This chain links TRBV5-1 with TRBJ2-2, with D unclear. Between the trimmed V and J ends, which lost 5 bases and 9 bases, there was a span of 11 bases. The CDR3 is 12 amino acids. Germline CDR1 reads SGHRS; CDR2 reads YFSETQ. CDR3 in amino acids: CASSLATRELFF. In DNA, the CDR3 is TGCGCCAGCAGTCTGGCTACCAGGGAGCTGTTTTTT.

The CDR3 here is CASSLALSNTEAFF. CDR3 DNA sequence: TGTGCCAGCAGCTTAGCCTTGTCGAACACTGAAGCTTTCTTT. The chain combines TRBV7-8 with TRBJ1-1; D gene ambiguous. From germline, CDR1 is SGHVS and CDR2 FQNEAQ. V shed 0 bases and J shed 1 base, with 6 bases lying between them. CDR3 length: 14 amino acids.

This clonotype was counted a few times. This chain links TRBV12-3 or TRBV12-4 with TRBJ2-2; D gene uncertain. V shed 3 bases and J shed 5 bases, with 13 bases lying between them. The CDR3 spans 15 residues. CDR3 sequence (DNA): TGTGCCAGCAGTTTCTTGGACGCGAGAACCGGGGAGCTGTTTTTT. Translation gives CASSFLDARTGELFF.

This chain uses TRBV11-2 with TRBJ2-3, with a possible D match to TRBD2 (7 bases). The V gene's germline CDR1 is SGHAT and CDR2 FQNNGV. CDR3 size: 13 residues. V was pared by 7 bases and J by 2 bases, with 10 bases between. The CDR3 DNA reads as TGTGCCAGCAAGGGGGGGACCACAGATACGCAGTATTTT. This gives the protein CASKGGTTDTQYF.

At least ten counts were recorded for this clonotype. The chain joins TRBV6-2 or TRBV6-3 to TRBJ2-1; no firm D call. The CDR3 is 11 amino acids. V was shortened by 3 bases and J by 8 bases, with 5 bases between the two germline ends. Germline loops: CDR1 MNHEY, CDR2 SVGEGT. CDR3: CASSYTHEQFF. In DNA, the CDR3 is TGTGCCAGCAGTTATACCCATGAGCAGTTCTTC.

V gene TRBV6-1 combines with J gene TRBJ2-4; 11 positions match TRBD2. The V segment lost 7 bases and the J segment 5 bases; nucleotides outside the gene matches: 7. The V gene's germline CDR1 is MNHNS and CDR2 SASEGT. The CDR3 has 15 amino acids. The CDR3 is CASKGLGLAENIQYF. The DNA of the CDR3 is TGTGCCAGCAAGGGCTTGGGACTAGCGGAAAACATTCAGTACTTC.

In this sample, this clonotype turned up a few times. This chain's CDR3 is CASSPPTGPGYGYTF. The CDR3 bases are TGTGCCAGCTCACCTCCGACAGGGCCAGGCTATGGCTACACCTTC. The V call is TRBV18, the J call TRBJ1-2; TRBD1 matches 7 bases. With 3 bases clipped from V and 4 bases from J, the junction kept 8 bases outside the gene matches. CDR1 and CDR2 from the germline V gene are KGHSH and LQKENI. The CDR3 contains 15 residues.

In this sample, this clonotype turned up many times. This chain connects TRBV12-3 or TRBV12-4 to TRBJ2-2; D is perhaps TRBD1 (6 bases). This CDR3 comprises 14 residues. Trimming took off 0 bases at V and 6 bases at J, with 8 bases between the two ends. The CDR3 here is CASSLAGGPGELFF. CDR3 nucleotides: TGTGCCAGCAGTTTAGCAGGGGGACCCGGGGAGCTGTTTTTT.

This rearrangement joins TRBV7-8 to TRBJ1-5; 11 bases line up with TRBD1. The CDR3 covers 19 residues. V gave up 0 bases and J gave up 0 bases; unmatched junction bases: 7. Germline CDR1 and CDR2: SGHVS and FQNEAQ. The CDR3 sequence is CASSLAGTGGFYSNQPQHF. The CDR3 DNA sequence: TGTGCCAGCAGCTTAGCGGGGACAGGGGGATTCTATAGCAATCAGCCCCAGCATTTT.

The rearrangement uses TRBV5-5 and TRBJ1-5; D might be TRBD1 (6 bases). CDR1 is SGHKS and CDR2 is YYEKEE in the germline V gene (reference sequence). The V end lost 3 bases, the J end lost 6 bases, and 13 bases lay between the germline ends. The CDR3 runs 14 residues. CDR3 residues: CASSSSGVAQPQHF. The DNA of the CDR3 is TGTGCCAGCAGCTCCTCAGGGGTTGCTCAGCCCCAGCATTTT.